Below, one T cell receptor beta chain is given with its context. The data were taken from a study of T cell changes during pregnancy in multiple sclerosis. TCRdb keeps only in-frame clones here, not all; method: immunoSEQ multiplex PCR. The table records 48,000 or so clones, around 94% of them present only once. The length of the CDR3 is 17 residues. Trimming at V came to 0 bases and at J to 4 bases, leaving 5 bases not matched to a gene. Germline V gene data show CDR1 as LNHNV and CDR2 as YYDKDF (reference sequence). This chain links TRBV15 with TRBJ2-1; 11 positions agree with TRBD2. This sample comprised CD4+ T cells from peripheral blood mononuclear cells, obtained in the second trimester of pregnancy. The clonotype comes from a female donor in good health, enrolled as a control in a pregnancy study. The CDR3 DNA reads TGTGCCACCAGCAGAGATGGAGGGACTAGCGGATACAATGAGCAGTTCTTC. Its translation is CATSRDGGTSGYNEQFF.